Described below is a single T cell receptor beta chain sequence and its context. This CDR3 contains 14 residues. V was pared by 4 bases and J by 2 bases, with 5 bases of the junction left unmatched. Germline-derived CDR1 and CDR2 are SGHKS and YYEKEE (reference sequence). TCRdb reprocessed the RT-PCR reads via MiXCR and lists one record per CDR3 protein. Of about 680,000 distinct CDR3 sequences listed, 12% to 15% are singletons. This sequence joins TRBV5-5 and TRBJ1-2; TRBD1 matches at 7 bases. Material for sequencing was memory CD4+ T cells from blood. The receptor was derived from a female donor in good health, serving as a healthy control. The CDR3 DNA reads TGTGCCAGCAGCGGGGACAGAGCAAACTATGGCTACACCTTC. This sequence encodes CASSGDRANYGYTF.